This entry describes one TCR beta chain. TCRdb's copy holds only in-frame clones and misses some; the assay was immunoSEQ multiplex PCR. Found here are more than 55,000 clones, 82% of them singletons; the top ten hold roughly 3.7%. The data are from a study of OX40 agonist ivuxolimab in advanced cancers. The length of the CDR3 is 16 residues. The V gene's germline CDR1 is MDHEN and CDR2 SYDVKM. V was clipped by 3 bases and J by 1 base, with 13 bases between them. The origin of this receptor is an adult with an advanced solid tumor such as melanoma, head and neck, liver or kidney cancer. Sample: CD4+ or CD8+ T cells sorted from blood, taken in a trial of the OX40 agonist ivuxolimab. The chain is built from TRBV28 and TRBJ2-4; D unresolved. The CDR3 nucleotides read TGTGCCAGCAGTTTCTCCGGATTTGGGGCCAAAAACATTCAGTACTTC. It encodes CASSFSGFGAKNIQYF. Full variable domain (missing parts from reference TRBV28 and TRBJ2-4): DVKVTQSSRYLVKRTGEKVFLECVQDMDHENMFWYRQDPGLGLRLIYFSYDVKMKEKGDIPEGYSVSREKKERFSLILESASTNQTSMYLCASSFSGFGAKNIQYFGAGTRLSVL.